What follows are 23 T cell receptor beta chains derived from one specimen sequenced in a study of human T cells and chemical hapten exposure. The sample's time point: patch test 2, 6 weeks after DPC sensitization. Treatment reported: therapeutic diphenylcyclopropenone sensitization with weekly scalp DPC. Each CDR3 protein is one row after TCRdb ran MiXCR on the RACE reads. This table has approximately 350,000 distinct CDR3 sequences, about 6% appearing once. The sequenced sample was whole blood, obtained in connection with sensitization to the hapten diphenylcyclopropenone (DPC). The receptors originated from a woman aged 18-29 years with alopecia areata. Some clones in this sample may be carry-over from other donors' samples.

The genes are TRBV2 and TRBJ2-3, with 11 bases identical to TRBD2. V was clipped by 7 bases and J by 11 bases; unmatched bases: 11. Germline CDR1 is SNHLY and CDR2 is FYNNEI. The CDR3 length is 14 residues. CDR3 sequence reads: CASKPGTSGQGQYF. CDR3 bases: TGTGCCAGCAAACCCGGGACTAGCGGCCAGGGGCAGTATTTT. Using reference TRBV2 and TRBJ2-3 for the parts outside the CDR3, the full variable domain is EPEVTQTPSHQVTQMGQEVILRCVPISNHLYFYWYRQILGQKVEFLVSFYNNEISEKSEIFDDQFSVERPDGSNFTLKIRSTKLEDSAMYFCASKPGTSGQGQYFGPGTRLTVL.

This clonotype was seen repeatedly, ten times or more. The V gene is TRBV10-3, the J gene TRBJ1-1; TRBD1 is a possible D gene (6 bases). The CDR3 has 13 residues. The V and J ends lost 7 bases and 4 bases respectively, with 13 bases between them. Germline lookup yields CDR1 ENHRY and CDR2 SYGVKD. DNA for the CDR3: TGTGCCATCAAAGTGGAGGGGGTCACTGAAGCTTTCTTT. This codes for CAIKVEGVTEAFF.

This chain joins TRBV5-6 and TRBJ1-2; no clear D gene. The V gene's germline CDR1 is SGHDT and CDR2 YYEEEE. There are 15 residues in the CDR3. The V end was cut by 0 bases, the J end by 0 bases, with 9 bases between. The CDR3: CASSLERKSNYGYTF. DNA of the CDR3: TGTGCCAGCAGCTTGGAACGGAAATCTAACTATGGCTACACCTTC.

The rearrangement joins TRBV7-9 to TRBJ1-1, with no clear D. This CDR3 has 18 residues. Germline V gene lookup returns CDR1 SEHNR and CDR2 FQNEAQ (reference sequence). The V and J ends lost 1 base and 3 bases respectively, with 21 bases between them. The CDR3 sequence is CASSLVSPRTPWDTEAFF. The CDR3 DNA reads TGTGCCAGCAGCTTAGTTTCCCCCCGTACGCCGTGGGACACTGAAGCTTTCTTT. The variable domain in full, with the rest retrieved from reference TRBV7-9 and TRBJ1-1, is DTGVSQNPRHKITKRGQNVTFRCDPISEHNRLYWYRQTLGQGPEFLTYFQNEAQLEKSRLLSDRFSAERPKGSFSTLEIQRTEQGDSAMYLCASSLVSPRTPWDTEAFFGQGTRLTVV.

The J gene is TRBJ2-7, the V gene TRBV6-2 or TRBV6-3; unclear D gene. The V end was cut by 0 bases, the J end by 6 bases, with 18 bases between. This CDR3 contains 16 residues. Germline V gene sequence: CDR1 MNHEY, CDR2 SVGEGT. The CDR3 spells CASSYSMLPGFPEQYF. The CDR3 nucleotides are TGTGCCAGCAGTTACTCGATGCTACCAGGATTCCCCGAGCAGTACTTC.

Ten or more counts support this clonotype. This chain joins TRBV7-2 and TRBJ1-2; TRBD1 might be the D (5 bases). The CDR3 length is 15 residues. Per the germline V gene, CDR1 is SGHTA and CDR2 is FQGNSA. The germline V and J ends were trimmed by 5 bases and 5 bases, with 18 bases remaining between them. CDR3 sequence: CASSPARAGWYGYTF. CDR3 sequence (DNA): TGTGCCAGCAGCCCCGCCAGGGCAGGGTGGTATGGCTACACCTTC.

V gene TRBV4-1 combines with J gene TRBJ1-1, with D unclear. V was clipped by 7 bases and J by 0 bases, with 6 bases between them. CDR1 MGHRA and CDR2 YSYEKL come from the germline V gene. The CDR3 runs to 12 residues. The CDR3 is CASTGLNTEAFF. CDR3 bases: TGCGCCAGCACTGGTTTGAACACTGAAGCTTTCTTT.

The sample holds many counts of this clonotype. V and J are TRBV7-2 and TRBJ1-2, with 10 nucleotides matching TRBD1. From germline, CDR1 is SGHTA and CDR2 FQGNSA. With V trimmed by 4 bases and J by 4 bases, 6 bases remained unmatched. The CDR3 runs to 15 residues. CDR3 protein: CASSYGDRGGYGYTF. The CDR3 coding sequence is TGTGCCAGCAGCTACGGGGACAGGGGCGGCTATGGCTACACCTTC.

The sample holds a few counts of this clonotype. The rearrangement links TRBV13 to TRBJ2-3, with D perhaps matching TRBD1 or TRBD2 (5 bases each). V was pared by 5 bases and J by 7 bases, with 19 bases between. Germline values: CDR1 PRHDT, CDR2 FYEKMQ (reference sequence). This CDR3 comprises 15 residues. The CDR3 loop is CASSPWDPQQNTQYF. Written as DNA, the CDR3 is TGTGCCAGCAGCCCCTGGGACCCCCAGCAGAATACGCAGTATTTT.

The genes are TRBV12-3 or TRBV12-4 and TRBJ1-3; 7 positions match TRBD1. V lost 5 bases, J lost 0 bases, and 10 bases stayed unmatched. The CDR3 spans 17 residues. The CDR3 here is CASSRDRARLSGNTIYF. CDR3 DNA sequence: TGTGCCAGCAGTCGGGACAGAGCCCGTCTCTCTGGAAACACCATATATTTT.

This clonotype was seen many times. This chain uses TRBV6-2 or TRBV6-3 with TRBJ1-2; 11 bases align to TRBD1. The CDR3 covers 17 residues. The V gene end was trimmed by 5 bases and the J gene end by 4 bases; junction bases not matched to a gene: 12. Per germline, CDR1 MNHEY and CDR2 SVGEGT. The DNA of the CDR3 is TGTGCCAGCAGTCCTTGGACAGGGGGCGGTTCTGGCTATGGCTACACCTTC. This codes for CASSPWTGGGSGYGYTF.

The V and J genes are TRBV4-2 and TRBJ2-3, with 11 bases matching TRBD2. Per germline, CDR1 LGHNA and CDR2 YNFKEQ. This CDR3 is built from 16 residues. V was pared by 3 bases and J by 2 bases, with 4 bases of the junction left unmatched. CDR3: CASSHTSGGTTDTQYF. The CDR3 coding sequence is TGTGCCAGCAGCCATACTAGCGGGGGAACCACAGATACGCAGTATTTT.

Many counts were recorded for this clonotype. V is TRBV6-1 and J is TRBJ1-4; TRBD1 aligns across 10 bases. The CDR3 runs to 18 residues. Trimming cost V 6 bases and J 0 bases; bases outside gene matches: 10. Germline loops: CDR1 MNHNS, CDR2 SASEGT. The CDR3 sequence is CASSPTGTGVSTNEKLFF. In DNA form, the CDR3 reads TGTGCCAGCAGCCCTACCGGGACAGGGGTATCAACTAATGAAAAACTGTTTTTT.

This clonotype was detected many times. The chain has TRBV5-1 and TRBJ1-2; D possibly corresponds to TRBD1 (6 bases). Germline V gives CDR1 SGHRS, CDR2 YFSETQ. This CDR3 is 17 amino acids long. The V and J ends lost 0 bases and 4 bases respectively, with 19 bases between them. The CDR3 nucleotides are TGCGCCAGCAGCTTGGGGGGACATCCTGCGGAACGCTATGGCTACACCTTC. Translating gives CASSLGGHPAERYGYTF.

This clonotype was detected ten times or more. Compared with germline, one end of the junction differs, possibly owing to a read error. The J gene is TRBJ2-1, the V gene TRBV29-1; perhaps TRBD1 as D (6 bases). Germline loops: CDR1 SQVTM, CDR2 ANQGSEA. This CDR3 has 13 residues. The CDR3 sequence is CSVEDTAGVGRFF. CDR3 nucleotide sequence: TGCAGCGTTGAAGATACTGCAGGGGTCGGGCGGTTTTTC.

This clonotype showed up many times. The chain carries TRBV12-3 or TRBV12-4 and TRBJ1-2, with D perhaps TRBD1 (5 bases). V dropped 4 bases and J dropped 4 bases, with 16 bases sitting between them. The CDR3 totals 15 residues. The CDR3 DNA reads TGTGCCAGCAGTTGGGACGGACTATCGATCTATGGCTACACCTTC. Translated: CASSWDGLSIYGYTF.

The CDR3 nucleotides read TGTGCCAGTAGTCCTGGGACAGGGTCGCCAATGAACACCGGGGAGCTGTTTTTT. This gives the protein CASSPGTGSPMNTGELFF. V is TRBV19 and J is TRBJ2-2, with 9 bases lining up with TRBD1. J lost 1 base, V lost 5 bases, and 11 bases had no gene match. Per the germline V gene, CDR1 is LNHDA and CDR2 is SQIVND (reference sequence). This CDR3 is 18 amino acids long. The whole variable domain, filled in from reference TRBV19 and TRBJ2-2, reads DGGITQSPKYLFRKEGQNVTLSCEQNLNHDAMYWYRQDPGQGLRLIYYSQIVNDFQKGDIAEGYSVSREKKESFPLTVTSAQKNPTAFYLCASSPGTGSPMNTGELFFGEGSRLTVL.

Note on this clonotype: A much larger clone lies a single base off, so this may be a read error. This sequence joins TRBV29-1 and TRBJ2-2, with D possibly matching TRBD2 (5 bases). Trimming removed 8 bases at V and 3 bases at J, with 10 bases between. In germline, CDR1 is SQVTM, CDR2 ANQGSEA. The CDR3 has 12 residues. The CDR3 DNA is TGCAGCATTCGGACTTACACCGGGGAGCTGTTTTTT. Translating it yields CSIRTYTGELFF.

The chain is built from TRBV7-3 and TRBJ2-1; D unclear. Germline-derived CDR1 and CDR2 are SGHTA and FQGTGA. The CDR3 length is 13 residues. The ends were cut back, 2 bases at V and 7 bases at J, with 9 bases in the middle. The CDR3 loop is CASSLAGQNEQFF. Written as DNA, the CDR3 is TGTGCCAGCAGCTTAGCAGGTCAGAATGAGCAGTTCTTC.

Ten or more counts support this clonotype. The chain links TRBV18 to TRBJ1-1; D might be TRBD1 (5 bases). V gave up 3 bases and J gave up 1 base, with 9 bases separating them. The CDR3 consists of 14 residues. Per germline, CDR1 KGHSH and CDR2 LQKENI. CDR3: CASSPLRENTEAFF. CDR3 coding DNA: TGTGCCAGCTCACCGCTCAGGGAGAACACTGAAGCTTTCTTT. The variable domain in full, completed from reference TRBV18 and TRBJ1-1, reads NAGVMQNPRHLVRRRGQEARLRCSPMKGHSHVYWYRQLPEEGLKFMVYLQKENIIDESGMPKERFSAEFPKEGPSILRIQQVVRGDSAAYFCASSPLRENTEAFFGQGTRLTVV.

The V gene is TRBV11-3, the J gene TRBJ2-2; D unresolved. The CDR3 has 13 residues. Trimming left V 3 bases short and J 6 bases short, with 8 bases between. Germline V CDR1 and CDR2: SGHNT, YENEEA. CDR3 DNA sequence: TGTGCCAGCAGCTTCGGTCTTGCCGGGGAGCTGTTTTTT. This gives the protein CASSFGLAGELFF.

This clonotype was seen only a few times. The rearrangement joins TRBV20-1 to TRBJ2-3; 8 nucleotides match TRBD1. Germline V gene lookup returns CDR1 DFQATT and CDR2 SNEGSKA (reference sequence). The CDR3 runs to 16 residues. V shed 3 bases, J shed 4 bases, and the junction held 12 bases outside the gene matches. CDR3 in amino acids: CSARRSDRGTADTQYF. DNA of the CDR3: TGCAGTGCTAGGCGATCCGACAGGGGCACCGCAGATACGCAGTATTTT.

The sample holds a few counts of this clonotype. The chain is built from TRBV12-3 or TRBV12-4 and TRBJ1-1; TRBD1 might be the D (5 bases). Trimming took 7 bases from V and 1 from J, leaving 7 bases between them. The CDR3 loop spans 12 amino acids. CDR3 sequence: CASIDRNTEAFF. CDR3 DNA: TGTGCCAGCATCGACAGGAACACTGAAGCTTTCTTT.